This T cell receptor (beta chain) was recorded in a study of T cell responses to AZD1222 COVID-19 vaccine. Study findings and constraints: Baseline testing showed seropositivity in only a handful of AZD1222 recipients. Spike regions recognized by vaccine-associated CD4 TCRs spanned the protein, led by 160-218 and 743-854. Without day 14 samples, only post-peak T cell repertoires were studied.

This CDR3 contains 11 residues. TCRdb's table, derived via immunoSEQ multiplex PCR, lists solely in-frame clones and lacks some. The sample lists fewer than 200,000 clones, about 89% occurring once. Comments on this clone: Its antigen is currently unknown.

This TCR was sampled from an adult in good health. J is TRBJ2-7 and V is TRBV21-1. TRBV21-1 is a pseudogene locus. Sequenced material: peripheral blood, taken on day 0 of AZD1222 vaccination. CDR3 protein: CASSKEYEQYV. The CDR3 DNA follows: TGTGCCAGCAGCAAAGAGTACGAGCAGTACGTC.